Listed here are 10 T cell receptor beta chains from one sample, sequenced in a study of T-cell reconstitution after alpha-beta-depleted transplantation in children. Preparing the TCRbeta library involved the use of unique molecular identifiers. Using its own MiXCR run on the PCR reads, TCRdb lists one record per CDR3 protein. This table has hundreds of thousands of distinct CDR3 sequences, under 20% appearing once. The sequenced sample was PBMCs, mostly from graft donor cells, obtained 360 days after TCRalphabeta/CD19-depleted stem cell transplant. These receptors came from a male patient between 2 and 10 years old who had a stem cell transplant for acute lymphoblastic leukemia, so the T cells may come from the graft donor.

The chain combines TRBV18 with TRBJ2-7, with 10 bases fitting TRBD1. Looked up from germline, CDR1 is KGHSH and CDR2 is LQKENI. The V gene end was trimmed by 6 bases and the J gene end by 0 bases; junction bases not matched to a gene: 11. The CDR3 length is 17 residues. CDR3 nucleotide sequence: TGTGCCAGCTCGCCGGGACAGGGGATAGGGACCTCCTACGAGCAGTACTTC. This gives the protein CASSPGQGIGTSYEQYF.

The rearrangement joins TRBV10-3 to TRBJ1-5; 8 bases fit TRBD1. Trimming at V came to 2 bases and at J to 7 bases, leaving 7 bases not matched to a gene. CDR3 length equals 15 residues. Germline CDR1 and CDR2: ENHRY and SYGVKD. CDR3 bases: TGTGCCATCAGTGAGGCGGACAGGGCGGGACAGCCCCAGCATTTT. It specifies CAISEADRAGQPQHF.

This clonotype was observed at least ten times. The rearrangement joins TRBV10-3 to TRBJ2-2, with no clear D. In germline, CDR1 is ENHRY, CDR2 SYGVKD. Trimming pared 2 bases from V and 7 bases from J, leaving 2 bases between. CDR3 length: 11 amino acids. As DNA, the CDR3 is TGTGCCATCAGTGAGATCGGGGAGCTGTTTTTT. Translating gives CAISEIGELFF.

The genes are TRBV12-3 or TRBV12-4 and TRBJ2-1; D may be TRBD2 (6 bases). This CDR3 is 12 amino acids long. Trimming removed 6 bases from V and 16 bases from J, with 19 bases in between. DNA of the CDR3: TGTGCCAGCAGCCGGGCGGGAACGGTGGTTTTCTTC. It specifies CASSRAGTVVFF.

This clonotype appeared many times. The rearrangement uses TRBV6-4 and TRBJ2-3; D unclear. The germline gives CDR1 MRHNA, CDR2 SNTAGT. This CDR3 has 14 residues. With 5 bases removed from V and 1 base from J, the gap between germline ends came to 10 bases. CDR3 coding DNA: TGTGCCAGCAGTTTGGACCCAGGCACAGATACGCAGTATTTT. Translated: CASSLDPGTDTQYF.

The chain is built from TRBV20-1 and TRBJ1-1; perhaps TRBD1 as D (5 bases). The V and J ends lost 3 bases and 1 base respectively, with 12 bases between them. The CDR3 sequence is 14 residues long. Germline CDR1 DFQATT, CDR2 SNEGSKA (reference sequence). CDR3 sequence reads: CSARFYGANTEAFF. In DNA form, the CDR3 reads TGCAGTGCTAGGTTTTATGGGGCGAACACTGAAGCTTTCTTT.

This clonotype was detected a few times. This chain connects TRBV20-1 to TRBJ2-3; 8 bases line up with TRBD1. The CDR3 is made up of 14 amino acids. Germline V gives CDR1 DFQATT, CDR2 SNEGSKA (reference sequence). V shed 5 bases and J 0 bases; nucleotides not matched to a gene: 4. DNA for the CDR3: TGCAGTGCTTACAGGGGGTACAGCACAGATACGCAGTATTTT. Its protein is CSAYRGYSTDTQYF.

This clonotype was recorded a few times. The rearrangement joins TRBV6-1 to TRBJ2-2; a weak D match, TRBD2 (5 bases). Germline V gene lookup returns CDR1 MNHNS and CDR2 SASEGT. Trimming removed 5 bases from V and 4 bases from J, with 11 bases in between. The length of the CDR3 is 14 residues. CDR3 DNA: TGTGCCAGCAGTCTGGAGGAGATCACCGGGGAGCTGTTTTTT. Translated, it gives CASSLEEITGELFF.

The V call is TRBV15, the J call TRBJ2-5; possibly TRBD1 for D (5 bases). Germline V gene lookup returns CDR1 LNHNV and CDR2 YYDKDF (reference sequence). The CDR3 sequence is 15 residues long. Trimming removed 0 bases from V and 2 bases from J, with 10 bases in between. In DNA, the CDR3 is TGTGCCACCAGCAGAGATCCTACAGGTCAAGAGACCCAGTACTTC. Amino acids: CATSRDPTGQETQYF.

The table lists this clonotype with many counts. The genes are TRBV7-9 and TRBJ1-1; D possibly corresponds to TRBD1 (5 bases). The ends were cut back, 3 bases at V and 10 bases at J, with 15 bases in the middle. The CDR3 has 13 residues. The germline V gene has CDR1 SEHNR and CDR2 FQNEAQ (reference sequence). The CDR3 loop reads CASSLPQVVGAFF. In DNA form, the CDR3 reads TGTGCCAGCAGCTTGCCACAGGTTGTTGGAGCTTTCTTT.